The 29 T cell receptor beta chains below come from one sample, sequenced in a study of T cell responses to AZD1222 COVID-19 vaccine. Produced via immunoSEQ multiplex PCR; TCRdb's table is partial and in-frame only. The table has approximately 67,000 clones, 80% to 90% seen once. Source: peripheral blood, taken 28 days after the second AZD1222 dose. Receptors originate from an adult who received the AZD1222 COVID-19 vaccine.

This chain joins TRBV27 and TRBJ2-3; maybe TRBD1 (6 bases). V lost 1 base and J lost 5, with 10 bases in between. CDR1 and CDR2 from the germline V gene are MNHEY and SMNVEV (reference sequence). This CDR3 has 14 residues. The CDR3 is CASSLYRVGDTQYF. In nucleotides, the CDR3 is TGTGCCAGCAGTTTATACAGGGTAGGAGATACGCAGTATTTT.

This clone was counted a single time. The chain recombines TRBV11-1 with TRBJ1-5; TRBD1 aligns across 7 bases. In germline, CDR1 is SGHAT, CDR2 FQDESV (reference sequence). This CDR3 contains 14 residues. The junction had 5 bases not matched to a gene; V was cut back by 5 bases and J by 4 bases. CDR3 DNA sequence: TGTGCCAGCAGCGCCGGGACAGTAAATCAGCCCCAGCATTTT. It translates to CASSAGTVNQPQHF.

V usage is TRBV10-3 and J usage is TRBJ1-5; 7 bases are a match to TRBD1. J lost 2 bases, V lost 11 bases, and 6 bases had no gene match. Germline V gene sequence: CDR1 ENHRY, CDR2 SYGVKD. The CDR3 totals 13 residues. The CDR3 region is CAVSGGGNQPQHF. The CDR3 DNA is TGTGCCGTGTCAGGGGGAGGCAATCAGCCCCAGCATTTT.

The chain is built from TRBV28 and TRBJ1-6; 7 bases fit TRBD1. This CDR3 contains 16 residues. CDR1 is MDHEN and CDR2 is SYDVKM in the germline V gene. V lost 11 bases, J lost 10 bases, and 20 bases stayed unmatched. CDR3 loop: CASAVHREGAGSPLHF. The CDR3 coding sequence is TGTGCCTCAGCAGTCCATCGGGAGGGGGCAGGGTCACCCCTCCACTTT.

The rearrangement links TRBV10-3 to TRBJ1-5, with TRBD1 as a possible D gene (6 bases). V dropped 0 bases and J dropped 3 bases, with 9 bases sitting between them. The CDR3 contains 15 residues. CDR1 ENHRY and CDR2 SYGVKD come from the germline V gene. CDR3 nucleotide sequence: TGTGCCATCAGTGAGTCGGGGGGCCCCAATCAGCCCCAGCATTTT. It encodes CAISESGGPNQPQHF.

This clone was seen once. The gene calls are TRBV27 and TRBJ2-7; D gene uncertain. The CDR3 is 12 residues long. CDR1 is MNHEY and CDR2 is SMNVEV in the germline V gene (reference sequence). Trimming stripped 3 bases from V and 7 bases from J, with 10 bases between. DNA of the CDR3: TGTGCCAGCAGTTTTAACCGTCGTGAGCAGTACTTC. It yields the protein CASSFNRREQYF.

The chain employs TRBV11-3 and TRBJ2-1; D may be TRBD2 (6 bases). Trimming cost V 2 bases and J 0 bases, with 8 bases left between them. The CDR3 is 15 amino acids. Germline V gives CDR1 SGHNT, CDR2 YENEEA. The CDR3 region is CASSLSGGSYNEQFF. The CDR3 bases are TGTGCCAGCAGCTTATCCGGGGGCTCCTACAATGAGCAGTTCTTC. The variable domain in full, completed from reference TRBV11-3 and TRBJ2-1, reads EAGVVQSPRYKIIEKKQPVAFWCNPISGHNTLYWYLQNLGQGPELLIRYENEEAVDDSQLPKDRFSAERLKGVDSTLKIQPAELGDSAVYLCASSLSGGSYNEQFFGPGTRLTVL.

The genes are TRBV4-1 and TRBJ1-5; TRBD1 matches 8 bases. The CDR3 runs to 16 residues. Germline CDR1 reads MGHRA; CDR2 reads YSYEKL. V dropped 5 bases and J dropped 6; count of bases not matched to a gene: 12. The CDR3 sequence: CASSSASTGEGQPQHF. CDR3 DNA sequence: TGCGCCAGCAGCTCCGCCTCGACAGGGGAAGGTCAGCCCCAGCATTTT.

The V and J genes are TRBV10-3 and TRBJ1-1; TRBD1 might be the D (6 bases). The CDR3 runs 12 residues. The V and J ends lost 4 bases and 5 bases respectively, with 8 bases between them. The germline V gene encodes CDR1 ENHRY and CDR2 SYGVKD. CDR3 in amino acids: CAISVGQTEAFF. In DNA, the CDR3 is TGTGCCATCAGTGTTGGACAGACTGAAGCTTTCTTT.

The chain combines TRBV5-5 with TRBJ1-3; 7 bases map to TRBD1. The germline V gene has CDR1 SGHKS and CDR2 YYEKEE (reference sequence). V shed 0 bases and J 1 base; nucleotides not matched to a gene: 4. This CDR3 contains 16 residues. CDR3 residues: CASSLVGGTSGNTIYF. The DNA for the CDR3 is TGTGCCAGCAGCTTGGTAGGGGGCACTTCTGGAAACACCATATATTTT.

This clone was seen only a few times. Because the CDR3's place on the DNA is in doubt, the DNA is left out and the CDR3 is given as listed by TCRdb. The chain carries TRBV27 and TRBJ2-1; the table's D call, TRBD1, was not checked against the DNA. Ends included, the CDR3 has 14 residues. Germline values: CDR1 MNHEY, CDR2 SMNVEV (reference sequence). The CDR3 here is CASSFGQGSTGEFF.

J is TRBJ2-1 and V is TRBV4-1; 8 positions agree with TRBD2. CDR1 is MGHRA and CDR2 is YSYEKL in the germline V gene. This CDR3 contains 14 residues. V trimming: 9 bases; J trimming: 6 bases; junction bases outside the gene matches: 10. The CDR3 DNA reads TGCGCCAGTGCATCACAGGGACTAGGCAATGAGCAGTTCTTC. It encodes CASASQGLGNEQFF.

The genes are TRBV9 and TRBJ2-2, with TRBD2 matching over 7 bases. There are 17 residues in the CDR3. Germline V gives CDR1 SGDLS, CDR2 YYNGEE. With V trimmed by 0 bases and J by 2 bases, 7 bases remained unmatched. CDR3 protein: CASSVGSSGTNTGELFF. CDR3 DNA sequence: TGTGCCAGCAGCGTAGGGTCGAGCGGGACTAACACCGGGGAGCTGTTTTTT.

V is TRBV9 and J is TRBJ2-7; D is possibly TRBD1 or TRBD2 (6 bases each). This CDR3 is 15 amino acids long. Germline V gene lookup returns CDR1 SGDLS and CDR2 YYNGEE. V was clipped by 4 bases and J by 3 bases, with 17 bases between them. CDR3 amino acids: CASSPRGAVIYEQYF. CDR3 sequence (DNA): TGTGCCAGCAGCCCAAGGGGGGCAGTCATCTACGAGCAGTACTTC.

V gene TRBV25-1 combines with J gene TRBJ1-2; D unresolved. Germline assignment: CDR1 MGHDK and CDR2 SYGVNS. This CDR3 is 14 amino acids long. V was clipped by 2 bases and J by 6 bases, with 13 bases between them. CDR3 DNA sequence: TGTGCCAGCAGTGAAAGAGATGCGGGGAATGGCTACACCTTC. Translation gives CASSERDAGNGYTF.

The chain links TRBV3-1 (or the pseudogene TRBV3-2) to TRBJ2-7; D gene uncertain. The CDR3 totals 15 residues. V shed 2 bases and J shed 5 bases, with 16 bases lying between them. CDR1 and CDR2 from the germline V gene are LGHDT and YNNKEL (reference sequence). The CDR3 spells CASSQLLGSHDEQYF. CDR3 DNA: TGTGCCAGCAGCCAACTATTGGGGTCCCATGACGAGCAGTACTTC.

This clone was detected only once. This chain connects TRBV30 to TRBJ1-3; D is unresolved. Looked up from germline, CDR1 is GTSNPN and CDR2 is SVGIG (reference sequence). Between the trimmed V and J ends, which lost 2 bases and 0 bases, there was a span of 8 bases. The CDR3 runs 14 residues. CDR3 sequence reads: CAWSRRTSGNTIYF. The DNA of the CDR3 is TGTGCCTGGAGTAGGAGGACCTCTGGAAACACCATATATTTT.

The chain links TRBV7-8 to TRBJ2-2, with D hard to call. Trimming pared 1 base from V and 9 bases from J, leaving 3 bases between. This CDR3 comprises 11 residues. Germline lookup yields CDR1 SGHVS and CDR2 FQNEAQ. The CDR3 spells CASSLGRELFF. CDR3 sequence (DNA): TGTGCCAGCAGCTTAGGTCGGGAGCTGTTTTTT.

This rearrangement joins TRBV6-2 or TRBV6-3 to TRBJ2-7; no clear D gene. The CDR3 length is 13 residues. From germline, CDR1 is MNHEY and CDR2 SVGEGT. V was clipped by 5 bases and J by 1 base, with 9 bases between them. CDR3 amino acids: CASSTRPSYEQYF. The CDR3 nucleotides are TGTGCCAGCAGTACACGGCCTTCCTACGAGCAGTACTTC.

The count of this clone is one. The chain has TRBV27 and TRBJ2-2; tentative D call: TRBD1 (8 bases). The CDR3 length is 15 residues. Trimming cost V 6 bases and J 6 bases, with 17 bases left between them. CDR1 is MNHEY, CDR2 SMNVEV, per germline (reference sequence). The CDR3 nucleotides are TGTGCCAGCAGACAGGGGGGGTCTGGCCCCGGGGAGCTGTTTTTT. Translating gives CASRQGGSGPGELFF.

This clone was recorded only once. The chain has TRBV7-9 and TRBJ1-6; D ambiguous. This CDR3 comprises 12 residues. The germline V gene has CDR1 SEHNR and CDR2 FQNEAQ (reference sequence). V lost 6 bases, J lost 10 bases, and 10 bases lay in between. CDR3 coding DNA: TGTGCCAGCAGTTCAGGAGAATCACCCCTCCACTTT. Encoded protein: CASSSGESPLHF.

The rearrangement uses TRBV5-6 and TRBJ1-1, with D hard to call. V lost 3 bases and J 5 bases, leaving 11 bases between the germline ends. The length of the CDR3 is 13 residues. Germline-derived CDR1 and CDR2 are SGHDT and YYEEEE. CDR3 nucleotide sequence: TGTGCCAGCAGCTCACCCATGATGACTGAAGCTTTCTTT. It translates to CASSSPMMTEAFF.

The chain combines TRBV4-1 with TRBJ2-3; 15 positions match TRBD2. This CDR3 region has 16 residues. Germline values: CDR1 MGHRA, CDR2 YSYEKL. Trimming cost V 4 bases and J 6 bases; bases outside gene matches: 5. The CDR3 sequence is CASSPGLAGGVDTQYF. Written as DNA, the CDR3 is TGCGCCAGCAGCCCGGGACTAGCGGGAGGAGTGGATACGCAGTATTTT.

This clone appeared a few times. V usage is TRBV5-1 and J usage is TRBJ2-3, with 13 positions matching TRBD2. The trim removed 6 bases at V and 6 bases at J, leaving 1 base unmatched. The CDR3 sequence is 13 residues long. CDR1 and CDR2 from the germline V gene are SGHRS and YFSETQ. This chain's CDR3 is CASTLAGGDTQYF. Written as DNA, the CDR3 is TGCGCCAGCACACTAGCGGGAGGGGATACGCAGTATTTT.

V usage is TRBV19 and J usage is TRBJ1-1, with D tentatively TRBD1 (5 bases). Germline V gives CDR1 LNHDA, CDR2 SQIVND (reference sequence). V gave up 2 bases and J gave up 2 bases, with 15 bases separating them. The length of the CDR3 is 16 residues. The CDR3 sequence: CASSISTTTANTEAFF. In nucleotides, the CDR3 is TGTGCCAGTAGTATATCGACCACGACAGCCAACACTGAAGCTTTCTTT.

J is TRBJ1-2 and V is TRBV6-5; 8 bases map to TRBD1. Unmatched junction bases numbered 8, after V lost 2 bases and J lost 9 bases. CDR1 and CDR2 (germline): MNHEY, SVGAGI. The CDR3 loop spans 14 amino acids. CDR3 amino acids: CASSYTFGQGSYTF. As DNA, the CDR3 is TGTGCCAGCAGTTACACGTTCGGACAGGGAAGCTACACCTTC.

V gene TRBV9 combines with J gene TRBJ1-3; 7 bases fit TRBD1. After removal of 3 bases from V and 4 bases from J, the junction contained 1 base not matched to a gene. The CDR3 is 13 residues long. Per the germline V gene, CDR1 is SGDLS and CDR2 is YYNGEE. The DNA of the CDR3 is TGTGCCAGCAGCGCGACAGGGGGAAACACCATATATTTT. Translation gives CASSATGGNTIYF.

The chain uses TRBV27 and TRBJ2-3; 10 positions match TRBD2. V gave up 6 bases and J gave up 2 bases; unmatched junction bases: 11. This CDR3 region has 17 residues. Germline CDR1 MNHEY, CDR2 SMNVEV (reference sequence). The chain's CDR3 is CASSYSGRPAYTDTQYF. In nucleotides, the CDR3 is TGTGCCAGCAGCTATAGCGGGAGGCCTGCTTACACAGATACGCAGTATTTT.

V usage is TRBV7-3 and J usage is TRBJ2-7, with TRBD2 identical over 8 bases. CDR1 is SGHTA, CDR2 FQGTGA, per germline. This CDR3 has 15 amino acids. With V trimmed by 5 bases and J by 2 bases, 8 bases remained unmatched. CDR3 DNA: TGTGCCAGCAGCCTGCAAGCGGGAGCAGCCTACGAGCAGTACTTC. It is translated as CASSLQAGAAYEQYF.